A single sample gave rise to the 30 T cell receptor beta chains below, sequenced in a study of PD-1 blockade in classical Hodgkin lymphoma. Time point described: cycle 4 day 1 (C4D1), after six to seven weeks of nivolumab. Each patient relapsed following autologous stem cell transplantation, and prior brentuximab vedotin exposure differed. Magnetic negative selection of thawed PBMCs yielded the CD8+ T cells. Assay: immunoSEQ multiplex PCR; the TCRdb copy retains only in-frame clones and omits some. The profile shows approximately 3,000 clones, 81% of them singletons. Sample: CD8+ T cells from blood, taken before the fourth cycle of nivolumab. Receptors originate from a human donor with classical Hodgkin lymphoma.

The chain joins TRBV7-9 to TRBJ2-7; D not resolved. The germline V and J ends were trimmed by 1 base and 5 bases, with 9 bases remaining between them. The V gene's germline CDR1 is SEHNR and CDR2 FQNEAQ (reference sequence). CDR3 size: 13 residues. The CDR3 spells CASSLVNQNEQYF. CDR3 sequence (DNA): TGTGCCAGCAGCTTAGTGAACCAGAACGAGCAGTACTTC.

The chain employs TRBV27 and TRBJ2-7, with 9 bases lining up with TRBD2. CDR3 length: 15 residues. The germline gives CDR1 MNHEY, CDR2 SMNVEV (reference sequence). V lost 3 bases to trimming and J lost 0 bases; unmatched junction nucleotides: 3. CDR3 bases: TGTGCCAGCAGTTTTAGCGGGGGCTTCTCCTACGAGCAGTACTTC. It is translated as CASSFSGGFSYEQYF.

The J gene is TRBJ2-1, the V gene TRBV29-1, with D unclear. Germline V gene data show CDR1 as SQVTM and CDR2 as ANQGSEA. Deletions cut 0 bases from V and 0 bases from J, with 12 bases between. The CDR3 is 16 residues long. The CDR3 DNA is TGCAGCGTTGAAGATCCCGGCAGGAGCTCCTACAATGAGCAGTTCTTC. Encoded protein: CSVEDPGRSSYNEQFF.

J is TRBJ2-7 and V is TRBV27; 11 bases map to TRBD1. Germline V gives CDR1 MNHEY, CDR2 SMNVEV (reference sequence). With V trimmed by 4 bases and J by 3 bases, 2 bases remained unmatched. The CDR3 runs 14 residues. The CDR3 protein is CASSWGTGGYEQYF. DNA of the CDR3: TGTGCCAGCAGTTGGGGGACAGGGGGCTACGAGCAGTACTTC.

This clone was counted a single time. The CDR3 bases are TGTGCCAGCTCACAACTGGATGCCTACGAGCAGTACTTC. Translating it yields CASSQLDAYEQYF. The rearrangement links TRBV18 to TRBJ2-7; D unclear. The germline V gene encodes CDR1 KGHSH and CDR2 LQKENI. V was pared by 4 bases and J by 2 bases, with 9 bases between. The CDR3 has 13 amino acids.

The genes are TRBV27 and TRBJ2-5; the match to TRBD1 covers 9 bases. The CDR3 consists of 14 residues. CDR1 and CDR2 from the germline V gene are MNHEY and SMNVEV (reference sequence). V trimming: 5 bases; J trimming: 5 bases; junction bases outside the gene matches: 6. DNA of the CDR3: TGTGCCAGCAGTACGGACAGGGGCGGGGAGACCCAGTACTTC. It yields the protein CASSTDRGGETQYF.

The chain links TRBV28 to TRBJ1-2; a possible D gene is TRBD1 (6 bases). Germline V lookup: CDR1 MDHEN, CDR2 SYDVKM. This CDR3 has 14 amino acids. Trimming cost V 1 base and J 2 bases, with 8 bases left between them. This CDR3 is CASSLSQGNYGYTF. The CDR3 nucleotides read TGTGCCAGCAGTTTATCTCAGGGGAACTATGGCTACACCTTC.

This sequence joins TRBV11-2 and TRBJ2-6; D is unresolved. The CDR3 runs 16 residues. Germline CDR1 SGHAT, CDR2 FQNNGV. Trimming shortened V by 1 base and J by 0 bases, and 7 bases separated the two germline ends. The CDR3 DNA is TGTGCCAGCAGCTTAGGGCTCTTCTCTGGGGCCAACGTCCTGACTTTC. Translated: CASSLGLFSGANVLTF.

V is TRBV6-4 and J is TRBJ1-1; D perhaps matches TRBD1 (5 bases). This CDR3 region has 14 residues. Germline V gene data show CDR1 as MRHNA and CDR2 as SNTAGT. Trimming pared 4 bases from V and 8 bases from J, leaving 17 bases between. CDR3 sequence (DNA): TGTGCCAGCAGTGCCACCGGGACGCCAGCGGAAGCTTTCTTT. It codes for CASSATGTPAEAFF.

The V and J genes are TRBV7-8 and TRBJ2-1; 8 nucleotides align to TRBD1. This CDR3 region has 16 residues. Germline V gene sequence: CDR1 SGHVS, CDR2 FQNEAQ. Trimming removed 5 bases from V and 0 bases from J; junction bases left unmatched: 6. This CDR3 reads CASSPDREYSYNEQFF. CDR3 DNA: TGTGCCAGCAGCCCGGACAGGGAATACTCCTACAATGAGCAGTTCTTC.

The chain employs TRBV9 and TRBJ2-1; D might be TRBD2 (6 bases). With 0 bases removed from V and 4 bases from J, the gap between germline ends came to 14 bases. CDR1 is SGDLS and CDR2 is YYNGEE in the germline V gene. The CDR3 runs to 16 residues. The CDR3 DNA sequence: TGTGCCAGCAGCGTAGAATTGGGACTCGAATACAATGAGCAGTTCTTC. As protein: CASSVELGLEYNEQFF.

This chain links TRBV7-9 with TRBJ2-2; D uncertain. Germline values: CDR1 SEHNR, CDR2 FQNEAQ (reference sequence). The CDR3 has 14 residues. V lost 2 bases to trimming and J lost 1 base, with 5 bases between them. CDR3 in DNA: TGTGCCAGCAGCTTATTCTGGAACACCGGGGAGCTGTTTTTT. Amino acids: CASSLFWNTGELFF. The entire variable domain, with the rest obtained from reference TRBV7-9 and TRBJ2-2, is as follows: DTGVSQNPRHKITKRGQNVTFRCDPISEHNRLYWYRQTLGQGPEFLTYFQNEAQLEKSRLLSDRFSAERPKGSFSTLEIQRTEQGDSAMYLCASSLFWNTGELFFGEGSRLTVL.

The chain is built from TRBV28 and TRBJ2-2, with TRBD1 matching 8 bases. Looked up from germline, CDR1 is MDHEN and CDR2 is SYDVKM. This CDR3 region has 16 residues. The V and J ends lost 4 bases and 1 base, in that order; junction bases with no gene match: 5. For the CDR3, the DNA is TGTGCCAGCAGTTCGACAGGGGATAGGAACACCGGGGAGCTGTTTTTT. Translating gives CASSSTGDRNTGELFF.

This rearrangement joins TRBV9 to TRBJ1-2; 10 bases are shared with TRBD1. Trimming removed 0 bases from V and 4 bases from J; junction bases left unmatched: 9. CDR1 is SGDLS and CDR2 is YYNGEE in the germline V gene. The CDR3 runs to 17 residues. The CDR3 here is CASSVDPGTGVGYGYTF. In DNA, the CDR3 is TGTGCCAGCAGCGTAGATCCGGGGACAGGGGTCGGCTATGGCTACACCTTC.

J is TRBJ2-3 and V is TRBV5-6, with 12 bases lining up with TRBD2. J lost 3 bases, V lost 3 bases, and 5 bases had no gene match. Germline CDR1 reads SGHDT; CDR2 reads YYEEEE. The CDR3 is made up of 16 amino acids. CDR3 residues: CASSSGLAGPTDTQYF. DNA for the CDR3: TGTGCCAGCAGCTCTGGACTAGCGGGGCCTACAGATACGCAGTATTTT. The full variable domain, its missing parts supplied by reference TRBV5-6 and TRBJ2-3, is DAGVTQSPTHLIKTRGQQVTLRCSPKSGHDTVSWYQQALGQGPQFIFQYYEEEERQRGNFPDRFSGHQFPNYSSELNVNALLLGDSALYLCASSSGLAGPTDTQYFGPGTRLTVL.

The chain employs TRBV10-3 and TRBJ1-2; 10 positions match TRBD1. CDR1 is ENHRY and CDR2 is SYGVKD in the germline V gene. The CDR3 has 14 residues. Trimming cost V 11 bases and J 1 base; bases outside gene matches: 7. As DNA, the CDR3 is TGTGCCCTCCGACAGGGGGCACTTAACTATGGCTACACCTTC. Its protein product is CALRQGALNYGYTF.

The chain couples TRBV28 to TRBJ2-3; TRBD2 matches 7 bases. The V gene's germline CDR1 is MDHEN and CDR2 SYDVKM. The CDR3 contains 14 residues. Trimming cost V 2 bases and J 2 bases; bases outside gene matches: 1. CDR3 coding DNA: TGTGCCAGCAGTTTAAGCGGGGCCACAGATACGCAGTATTTT. Amino acid sequence: CASSLSGATDTQYF.

This chain connects TRBV9 to TRBJ2-7; 10 positions agree with TRBD2. The CDR3 sequence is 15 residues long. Germline V CDR1 and CDR2: SGDLS, YYNGEE. The V segment lost 4 bases and the J segment 3 bases; nucleotides outside the gene matches: 7. Written as DNA, the CDR3 is TGTGCCAGCAGCACCGGGACTAGCGTTCTCTACGAGCAGTACTTC. Translation gives CASSTGTSVLYEQYF.

This clone appeared a single time. This chain joins TRBV30 and TRBJ1-1; no firm D call. Deletions cut 2 bases from V and 5 bases from J, with 15 bases between. Per the germline V gene, CDR1 is GTSNPN and CDR2 is SVGIG (reference sequence). The CDR3 totals 14 residues. The CDR3 region is CAWSPGRIGTEAFF. The CDR3 DNA sequence: TGTGCCTGGAGTCCGGGGAGGATAGGGACTGAAGCTTTCTTT.

The chain uses TRBV6-1 and TRBJ2-5; tentative D call: TRBD2 (5 bases). With 3 bases removed from V and 4 bases from J, the gap between germline ends came to 12 bases. This CDR3 region has 14 residues. Germline CDR1 MNHNS, CDR2 SASEGT. The CDR3, as DNA: TGTGCCAGCAGTGAGAGGGAATTGACAGAGACCCAGTACTTC. Translating it yields CASSERELTETQYF.

CDR3 sequence: CASSYRGLGYEQYF. The DNA for the CDR3 is TGTGCCAGCAGCTACAGGGGGCTGGGGTACGAGCAGTACTTC. The rearrangement joins TRBV7-8 to TRBJ2-7; 9 bases are a match to TRBD1. Per germline, CDR1 SGHVS and CDR2 FQNEAQ. The CDR3 length is 14 residues. Trimming took 4 bases from V and 4 from J; bases not matched to a gene: 5.

Comments on this clone: The same CDR3 can be traced to other DNA sequences in this sample. This chain joins TRBV27 and TRBJ2-3; D gene ambiguous. This CDR3 has 16 amino acids. V lost 3 bases and J lost 2, with 15 bases in between. The germline V gene has CDR1 MNHEY and CDR2 SMNVEV (reference sequence). The CDR3 DNA sequence: TGTGCCAGCAGTTTGATCGGTTTTGGCGACACAGATACGCAGTATTTT. This codes for CASSLIGFGDTDTQYF.

The chain carries TRBV27 and TRBJ2-3; tentative D call: TRBD1 (5 bases). The V gene lost 5 bases and the J gene lost 4 bases, with 13 bases spanning the gap. Per germline, CDR1 MNHEY and CDR2 SMNVEV (reference sequence). CDR3 length equals 14 residues. The CDR3 region is CASSTRQGADTQYF. Here the CDR3 DNA reads TGTGCCAGCAGTACTCGTCAAGGGGCAGATACGCAGTATTTT.

This clone occurred once. V and J are TRBV27 and TRBJ1-6, with no clear D. This CDR3 region has 16 residues. Germline-derived CDR1 and CDR2 are MNHEY and SMNVEV (reference sequence). V lost 0 bases and J lost 6, with 12 bases in between. The CDR3, as DNA: TGTGCCAGCAGTTTATCGGGCCAGAAACCTAATTCACCCCTCCACTTT. This codes for CASSLSGQKPNSPLHF.

The chain combines TRBV5-4 with TRBJ2-7; tentatively, D is TRBD2 (6 bases). The CDR3 is 15 amino acids. Germline lookup yields CDR1 SGHNT and CDR2 YYREEE (reference sequence). The ends were cut back, 0 bases at V and 2 bases at J, with 12 bases in the middle. CDR3 protein: CASSLAGLGPYEQYF. Written as DNA, the CDR3 is TGTGCCAGCAGCTTGGCGGGACTGGGGCCCTACGAGCAGTACTTC.

V gene TRBV5-1 combines with J gene TRBJ2-2; TRBD1 might be the D (6 bases). V was clipped by 4 bases and J by 4 bases, with 11 bases between them. The CDR3 sequence is 14 residues long. CDR1 is SGHRS, CDR2 YFSETQ, per germline. Here the CDR3 reads CASSPGALTGELFF. DNA of the CDR3: TGCGCCAGCAGCCCAGGGGCCCTCACCGGGGAGCTGTTTTTT.

This clone has a single count. CDR3 region: CASSSGYNEQFF. For the CDR3, the DNA is TGTGCCAGCAGTTCCGGGTACAATGAGCAGTTCTTC. The rearrangement joins TRBV27 to TRBJ2-1; D gene ambiguous. Per germline, CDR1 MNHEY and CDR2 SMNVEV (reference sequence). V lost 4 bases and J 4 bases, leaving 5 bases between the germline ends. CDR3 length equals 12 residues.

The gene calls are TRBV2 and TRBJ2-4, with TRBD1 identical over 9 bases. Germline CDR1 reads SNHLY; CDR2 reads FYNNEI. J lost 4 bases, V lost 8 bases, and 9 bases had no gene match. This CDR3 comprises 15 residues. CDR3 sequence reads: CASSRDREHKNIQYF. CDR3 DNA: TGTGCCAGCTCTCGGGACAGGGAGCATAAAAACATTCAGTACTTC.

The chain links TRBV7-2 to TRBJ2-7, with 12 bases fitting TRBD2. V shed 3 bases and J 3 bases; nucleotides not matched to a gene: 9. The CDR3 totals 17 residues. Germline values: CDR1 SGHTA, CDR2 FQGNSA. The DNA of the CDR3 is TGTGCCAGCAGCTTCAAACGGACTAGCGGGACCCACTACGAGCAGTACTTC. Its protein is CASSFKRTSGTHYEQYF.

There are a few counts of this clone. The chain carries TRBV9 and TRBJ1-3; D gene ambiguous. Deletions cut 3 bases from V and 0 bases from J, with 10 bases between. The CDR3 contains 15 residues. Germline CDR1 and CDR2: SGDLS and YYNGEE. CDR3 in amino acids: CASSEHGDSGNTIYF. The CDR3 region has the DNA TGTGCCAGCAGCGAGCATGGGGACTCTGGAAACACCATATATTTT.